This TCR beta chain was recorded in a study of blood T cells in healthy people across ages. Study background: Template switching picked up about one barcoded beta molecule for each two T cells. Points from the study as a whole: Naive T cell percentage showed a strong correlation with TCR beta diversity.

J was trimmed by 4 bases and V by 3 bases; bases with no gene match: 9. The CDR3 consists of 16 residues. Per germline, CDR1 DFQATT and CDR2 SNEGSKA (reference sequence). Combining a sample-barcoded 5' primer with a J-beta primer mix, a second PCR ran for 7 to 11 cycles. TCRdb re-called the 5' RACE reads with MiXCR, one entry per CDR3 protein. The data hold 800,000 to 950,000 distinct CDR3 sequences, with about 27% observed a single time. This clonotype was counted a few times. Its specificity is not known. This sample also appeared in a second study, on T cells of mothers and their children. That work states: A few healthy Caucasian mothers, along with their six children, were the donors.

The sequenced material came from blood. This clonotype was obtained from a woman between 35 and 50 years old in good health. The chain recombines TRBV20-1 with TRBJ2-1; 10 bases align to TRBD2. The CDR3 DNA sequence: TGCAGTGCTAGTGTCTCTAGCGGGGGCCCTTACAATGAGCAGTTCTTC. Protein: CSASVSSGGPYNEQFF.